This T cell receptor (beta chain) derives from a study of T cell responses to AZD1222 COVID-19 vaccine. About the research overall: Some second doses came at about 4 weeks and others at about 12 weeks; these were pooled. The study's findings and limits: The sample set comprised mostly white British donors with more females, and clonal diversity was possibly underestimated. Nearly half of unique spike-specific TCRs reportedly avoided B.1.351 and B.1.1.7 mutated regions. CD4 TCRs associated with vaccination spanned spike, dominating at 160-218 and 743-854.

On this clone itself: What it binds is not known.

From germline, CDR1 is MNHEY and CDR2 SMNVEV (reference sequence). The CDR3 loop spans 16 amino acids. Deletions cut 5 bases from V and 4 bases from J, with 18 bases between. Assay used: immunoSEQ multiplex PCR; TCRdb lists only in-frame clones, some missing. Of approximately 120,000 clones listed, over 85% were seen once; the top ten hold about 3.1%. The V and J genes are TRBV27 and TRBJ1-5, with D perhaps TRBD1 (5 bases). The TCR comes from an adult in good health. The sample consisted of peripheral blood, taken on day 0 of AZD1222 vaccination. In DNA form, the CDR3 reads TGTGCCAGCAGTCTAGGGGACGGACGGTCTAATCAGCCCCAGCATTTT. As protein: CASSLGDGRSNQPQHF.